The 19 T cell receptor beta chains below all came from one sample that was sequenced in a study of blood T cell repertoires in COVID-19 (dated by TCRdb to 2020 to 2021). Library construction relied on the immunoSEQ multiplex PCR assay. TCRdb's version of the immuneACCESS table is confined to in-frame rearrangements and falls short of the full clone set. An unresolved V gene accounts for under half of the shortfall where checked; the remainder is of unknown origin. Present in this sample are approximately 84,000 clones, 90% of which were seen just once. The top ten hold around 1.5% of the sample. Sequenced sample: peripheral blood. All receptors derive from a human donor with active COVID-19. The donor label of this sample is uncertain.

This clone was recorded only once. The chain has TRBV6-5 and TRBJ1-2; D perhaps matches TRBD1 (5 bases). The V and J ends lost 7 bases and 2 bases respectively, with 14 bases between them. The CDR3 length is 14 residues. Germline V gene lookup returns CDR1 MNHEY and CDR2 SVGAGI. The CDR3 loop is CASKPGPANYGYTF. CDR3 nucleotide sequence: TGTGCCAGCAAACCAGGGCCTGCCAACTATGGCTACACCTTC.

The chain links TRBV11-2 to TRBJ1-2, with 7 bases matching TRBD1. The CDR3 runs 15 residues. Germline V gene data show CDR1 as SGHAT and CDR2 as FQNNGV. The J segment lost 5 bases and the V segment lost 1 base, leaving 7 bases of the junction unmatched. As DNA, the CDR3 is TGTGCCAGCAGCTTAGGCGTAGCAGGGGGATATGGCTACACCTTC. It encodes CASSLGVAGGYGYTF.

The chain employs TRBV11-3 and TRBJ2-1; TRBD2 matches at 11 bases. V shed 5 bases, J shed 0 bases, and the junction held 12 bases outside the gene matches. Germline loops: CDR1 SGHNT, CDR2 YENEEA. This CDR3 is built from 19 residues. In DNA form, the CDR3 reads TGTGCCAGCAGCCCCCGGGGGGTAGCGGGGGGGAGCTCCTACAATGAGCAGTTCTTC. This gives the protein CASSPRGVAGGSSYNEQFF.

This chain connects TRBV24-1 to TRBJ1-4; 8 nucleotides line up with TRBD1. The V and J ends lost 4 bases and 6 bases, in that order; junction bases with no gene match: 6. The CDR3 extends over 15 amino acids. Germline V gives CDR1 KGHDR, CDR2 SFDVKD. Here the CDR3 reads CATSEPPGQDEKLFF. The CDR3 nucleotides read TGTGCCACCAGTGAACCTCCGGGACAGGATGAAAAACTGTTTTTT.

This rearrangement joins TRBV3-1 (or the pseudogene TRBV3-2) to TRBJ2-3; maybe TRBD1 (8 bases). This CDR3 contains 16 residues. Looked up from germline, CDR1 is LGHDT and CDR2 is YNNKEL (reference sequence). V was clipped by 5 bases and J by 6 bases, with 21 bases between them. CDR3 bases: TGTGCCAGCAGCTTTGACAGGGGAGGGGATGCTGATACGCAGTATTTT. The encoded protein is CASSFDRGGDADTQYF.

CDR3 in amino acids: CASSYATGYGYTF. The CDR3, as DNA: TGTGCCAGCAGTTACGCGACAGGGTACGGCTACACCTTC. The V call is TRBV6-5, the J call TRBJ1-2; 7 nucleotides match TRBD1. The CDR3 sequence is 13 residues long. Germline V gene lookup returns CDR1 MNHEY and CDR2 SVGAGI. V was clipped by 2 bases and J by 8 bases; unmatched bases: 5.

This clone was counted once. The gene calls are TRBV10-2 and TRBJ2-1, with 12 bases lining up with TRBD2. This CDR3 has 16 amino acids. Germline assignment: CDR1 WSHSY and CDR2 SAAADI. J was trimmed by 3 bases and V by 4 bases; bases with no gene match: 4. In DNA form, the CDR3 reads TGCGCCAGCAGTGTGGCTAGCGGGGGGGGCTACAATGAGCAGTTCTTC. Translated: CASSVASGGGYNEQFF.

This sequence joins TRBV24-1 and TRBJ1-1, with 8 bases identical to TRBD1. Losses at the gene ends were 4 bases for V and 1 base for J; bases not matched to a gene: 7. Germline V CDR1 and CDR2: KGHDR, SFDVKD. CDR3 length equals 16 residues. In DNA form, the CDR3 reads TGTGCCACCAGTGACACCTCCAGGGGGCAGAACACTGAAGCTTTCTTT. This translates into CATSDTSRGQNTEAFF.

V gene TRBV7-2 combines with J gene TRBJ2-7; D ambiguous. The CDR3 is made up of 14 amino acids. Germline V gene lookup returns CDR1 SGHTA and CDR2 FQGNSA. Trimming left V 2 bases short and J 7 bases short, with 15 bases between. This chain's CDR3 is CASSLLARSWEQYF. The DNA of the CDR3 is TGTGCCAGCAGCTTACTCGCGCGGTCGTGGGAGCAGTACTTC.

This clone was found once. The rearrangement joins TRBV3-1 (or the pseudogene TRBV3-2) to TRBJ1-3; D ambiguous. The germline V gene encodes CDR1 LGHDT and CDR2 YNNKEL (reference sequence). This CDR3 spans 15 amino acids. Trimming stripped 1 base from V and 0 bases from J, with 7 bases between. This CDR3 is CASSQGGGSGNTIYF. For the CDR3, the DNA is TGTGCCAGCAGCCAAGGGGGAGGCTCTGGAAACACCATATATTTT.

The J gene is TRBJ1-1, the V gene TRBV5-1, with D possibly TRBD1 on 6 matching bases. Germline CDR1 reads SGHRS; CDR2 reads YFSETQ. CDR3 length: 14 amino acids. V dropped 5 bases and J dropped 4 bases, with 15 bases sitting between them. CDR3 DNA: TGCGCCAGCAGGGGGTACACAGGGATCACTGAAGCTTTCTTT. It is translated as CASRGYTGITEAFF.

The rearrangement uses TRBV11-2 and TRBJ1-1; weak D call: TRBD1 (5 bases). Per the germline V gene, CDR1 is SGHAT and CDR2 is FQNNGV. V dropped 5 bases and J dropped 0 bases, with 7 bases sitting between them. There are 13 residues in the CDR3. DNA of the CDR3: TGTGCCAGCAGCCAGGGCCTGAACACTGAAGCTTTCTTT. Translated, it gives CASSQGLNTEAFF. Filled out from reference TRBV11-2 and TRBJ1-1, the complete variable domain reads EAGVAQSPRYKIIEKRQSVAFWCNPISGHATLYWYQQILGQGPKLLIQFQNNGVVDDSQLPKDRFSAERLKGVDSTLKIQPAKLEDSAVYLCASSQGLNTEAFFGQGTRLTVV.

The V and J genes are TRBV6-6 and TRBJ1-2; D is unresolved. CDR1 is MNHNY and CDR2 is SVGAGI in the germline V gene (reference sequence). V dropped 0 bases and J dropped 5 bases, with 7 bases sitting between them. CDR3 length: 13 amino acids. The CDR3 region is CASSYSEQYGYTF. DNA for the CDR3: TGTGCCAGCAGTTACTCGGAACAGTATGGCTACACCTTC.

The chain uses TRBV19 and TRBJ2-1, with D possibly being TRBD2 (6 bases). Per the germline V gene, CDR1 is LNHDA and CDR2 is SQIVND (reference sequence). CDR3 size: 13 residues. The germline V and J ends were trimmed by 9 bases and 2 bases, with 11 bases remaining between them. The CDR3 sequence: CASRRTTYNEQFF. The CDR3 DNA is TGTGCCAGCCGTCGGACTACCTACAATGAGCAGTTCTTC.

This chain uses TRBV5-8 with TRBJ2-3, with no clear D. Germline V CDR1 and CDR2: SGHTS, YDEGEE. The CDR3 is 13 residues long. The V gene lost 5 bases and the J gene lost 1 base, with 8 bases spanning the gap. The CDR3, as DNA: TGTGCCAGCAGGGCTTTGGGCACAGATACGCAGTATTTT. It is translated as CASRALGTDTQYF.

The J gene is TRBJ2-7, the V gene TRBV30, with 7 bases lining up with TRBD1. V gave up 5 bases and J gave up 6 bases; unmatched junction bases: 13. This CDR3 spans 14 amino acids. Germline values: CDR1 GTSNPN, CDR2 SVGIG (reference sequence). The CDR3 DNA reads as TGTGCCTGGGATACGACAGGGATACTAGGCGAGCAGTACTTC. Its translation: CAWDTTGILGEQYF.

This clone was recorded only once. The chain's CDR3 is CSVFPQGPNTEAFF. The DNA for the CDR3 is TGCAGCGTTTTCCCACAGGGGCCGAACACTGAAGCTTTCTTT. The genes are TRBV29-1 and TRBJ1-1, with TRBD1 matching 7 bases. Trimming cost V 5 bases and J 1 base; bases outside gene matches: 7. This CDR3 is built from 14 residues. The germline CDR1 and CDR2 sequences are SQVTM and ANQGSEA.

CDR3 in amino acids: CASSYGGGLDTGELFF. In DNA, the CDR3 is TGTGCCAGCAGTTACGGCGGGGGGCTGGACACCGGGGAGCTGTTTTTT. The genes are TRBV6-5 and TRBJ2-2; TRBD2 matches at 8 bases. Looked up from germline, CDR1 is MNHEY and CDR2 is SVGAGI. The CDR3 is 16 amino acids. V lost 2 bases to trimming and J lost 3 bases; unmatched junction nucleotides: 5.

The chain is built from TRBV6-5 and TRBJ2-7, with 8 bases aligning to TRBD1. The CDR3 is 15 residues long. In germline, CDR1 is MNHEY, CDR2 SVGAGI. V dropped 2 bases and J dropped 4; count of bases not matched to a gene: 7. CDR3 sequence: CASSYESRGLYEQYF. CDR3 sequence (DNA): TGTGCCAGCAGTTACGAAAGCAGGGGGCTATACGAGCAGTACTTC.